Shown below are 20 T cell receptor beta chains from a single sample sequenced in a study of Ad26.COV2.S vaccination and SARS-CoV-2 variants. The sample's treatment: roughly 20 received Ad26.COV2.S at low or high dose, single or two shots; about five received placebo; per-sample allocation not given. The samples were gathered on day 63 after the first injection of vaccine or placebo. This table comes from immunoSEQ multiplex PCR, and its TCRdb copy is limited to in-frame clones, with some not included. The sample consists of 450,000 to 550,000 clones, 89% of them appearing once. The specimen was peripheral blood, collected in a trial of Ad26.COV2.S vaccine versus placebo. All receptors come from a person aged 18-60 years who received the Ad26.COV2.S COVID-19 vaccine or a placebo.

The chain links TRBV4-3 to TRBJ2-7; possible D gene TRBD2, 6 bases. The V gene's germline CDR1 is LGHNA and CDR2 YSLEER. V gave up 0 bases and J gave up 12 bases, with 15 bases separating them. CDR3 length: 13 residues. The CDR3 DNA reads TGCGCCAGCAGCCAAGAGGGAGGTGCCGCTCGGTACTTC. It yields the protein CASSQEGGAARYF.

V and J are TRBV28 and TRBJ1-5; D call uncertain. Per the germline V gene, CDR1 is MDHEN and CDR2 is SYDVKM. The length of the CDR3 is 13 residues. The DNA of the CDR3 is TGTTTGACTGGCACAGCTTACAATCAGCCCCAGCATTTT. Translating gives CLTGTAYNQPQHF.

The chain joins TRBV13 to TRBJ1-4, with unresolved D. The CDR3 sequence is 12 residues long. Trimming removed 8 bases at V and 8 bases at J, with 12 bases between. CDR1 is PRHDT, CDR2 FYEKMQ, per germline (reference sequence). The CDR3 DNA reads as TGTGCCAGCTGTGAGGTGGGGGAAAAACTGTTTTTT. Its translation is CASCEVGEKLFF.

The rearrangement uses TRBV2 and TRBJ2-7, with D perhaps matching TRBD2 (6 bases). With 1 base removed from V and 3 bases from J, the gap between germline ends came to 22 bases. This CDR3 is built from 18 residues. Germline V CDR1 and CDR2: SNHLY, FYNNEI. In nucleotides, the CDR3 is TGTGCCAGCAGTGAAGGGCGGGCGGGAAATGGGTTATACTACGAGCAGTACGTC. It encodes CASSEGRAGNGLYYEQYV.

A single count supports this clone. V gene TRBV7-9 combines with J gene TRBJ2-1; D gene ambiguous. Trimming took 5 bases from V and 7 from J, leaving 21 bases between them. The germline gives CDR1 SEHNR, CDR2 FQNEAQ (reference sequence). The length of the CDR3 is 16 residues. CDR3 nucleotide sequence: TGTGCCAGCAGCACGCGAGACTCACTGTCCATGAATGAGCAGTTCTTC. It encodes CASSTRDSLSMNEQFF.

This clone has only one observation. The chain employs TRBV30 and TRBJ1-6; D not certain. This CDR3 has 15 residues. V was cut by 0 bases and J by 6 bases, with 12 bases left in between. CDR1 is GTSNPN and CDR2 is SVGIG in the germline V gene (reference sequence). This CDR3 reads CAWSVLGGSNSPLHF. DNA for the CDR3: TGTGCCTGGAGTGTACTTGGAGGGTCTAATTCACCCCTCCACTTT. Combining the CDR3 with reference TRBV30 and TRBJ1-6 gives the whole variable domain SQTIHQWPATLVQPVGSPLSLECTVEGTSNPNLYWYRQAAGRGLQLLFYSVGIGQISSEVPQNLSASRPQDRQFILSSKKLLLSDSGFYLCAWSVLGGSNSPLHFGNGTRLTVT.

The chain carries TRBV3-1 (or the pseudogene TRBV3-2) and TRBJ2-5; perhaps TRBD1 as D (6 bases). This CDR3 comprises 16 residues. Germline lookup yields CDR1 LGHDT and CDR2 YNNKEL (reference sequence). V lost 5 bases to trimming and J lost 2 bases, with 18 bases between them. CDR3 residues: CASSTLWGRGQETQYF. The DNA of the CDR3 is TGTGCCAGCAGCACTTTGTGGGGGCGCGGGCAAGAGACCCAGTACTTC.

The rearrangement joins TRBV18 to TRBJ1-2, with D uncertain. Germline lookup yields CDR1 KGHSH and CDR2 LQKENI. V was clipped by 6 bases and J by 8 bases, with 16 bases between them. The CDR3 sequence is 13 residues long. CDR3 sequence: CASSPAREGGYTF. CDR3 coding DNA: TGTGCCAGCTCTCCCGCCCGGGAAGGGGGCTACACCTTC.

This chain links TRBV4-1 with TRBJ1-2; 9 nucleotides line up with TRBD1. The V gene end was trimmed by 1 base and the J gene end by 8 bases; junction bases not matched to a gene: 11. Germline V gene data show CDR1 as MGHRA and CDR2 as YSYEKL. The CDR3 totals 16 residues. CDR3 loop: CASSQAPGTGREGYTF. CDR3 nucleotides: TGCGCCAGCAGCCAAGCACCCGGGACAGGGAGGGAGGGCTACACCTTC.

This clone has only a few counts. The chain couples TRBV3-1 (or the pseudogene TRBV3-2) to TRBJ1-2; the match to TRBD1 covers 7 bases. The CDR3 runs to 14 residues. Germline CDR1 is LGHDT and CDR2 is YNNKEL (reference sequence). V lost 7 bases, J lost 4 bases, and 9 bases stayed unmatched. As DNA, the CDR3 is TGTGCCAGCACGAGACAGGGAGTAAGCTATGGCTACACCTTC. Translation gives CASTRQGVSYGYTF.

This clone was seen only once. The chain carries TRBV5-4 and TRBJ2-1; D uncertain. V dropped 0 bases and J dropped 4 bases, with 11 bases sitting between them. Germline V gene lookup returns CDR1 SGHNT and CDR2 YYREEE (reference sequence). The CDR3 runs to 15 residues. CDR3 in DNA: TGTGCCAGCAGCTTGGAATCGGACGGGTACAATGAGCAGTTCTTC. Its translation: CASSLESDGYNEQFF.

This clone is a singleton in its sample. This chain joins TRBV3-1 (or the pseudogene TRBV3-2) and TRBJ2-5; no clear D. The CDR3 is 13 residues long. Per germline, CDR1 LGHDT and CDR2 YNNKEL (reference sequence). The V and J ends lost 3 bases and 7 bases respectively, with 12 bases between them. CDR3 loop: CASSHLPTGTQYF. In DNA, the CDR3 is TGTGCCAGCAGCCATCTCCCCACGGGGACCCAGTACTTC.

The chain uses TRBV6-1 and TRBJ1-5; D unclear. V lost 3 bases to trimming and J lost 4 bases, with 7 bases between them. Germline CDR1 reads MNHNS; CDR2 reads SASEGT. The CDR3 has 13 amino acids. For the CDR3, the DNA is TGTGCCAGCAGTGATAACCCGAATCAGCCCCAGCATTTT. Protein: CASSDNPNQPQHF.

The chain couples TRBV25-1 to TRBJ2-5; D might be TRBD1 (6 bases). The CDR3 runs to 14 residues. Germline CDR1 and CDR2: MGHDK and SYGVNS. The V gene lost 2 bases and the J gene lost 6 bases, with 13 bases spanning the gap. The CDR3, as DNA: TGTGCCAGCAGTGAACTGACAGGTACTCAGACCCAGTACTTC. Residues: CASSELTGTQTQYF.

This clone was observed a few times. The CDR3 DNA sequence: TGTGCCAGCAGTGATTCCCCCGCCACAGGGGGCTATGGCTACACCTTC. As protein: CASSDSPATGGYGYTF. The chain recombines TRBV2 with TRBJ1-2; TRBD1 matches at 8 bases. The CDR3 contains 16 residues. CDR1 SNHLY and CDR2 FYNNEI come from the germline V gene. V was clipped by 3 bases and J by 4 bases; unmatched bases: 10.

The gene calls are TRBV13 and TRBJ2-3, with a tentative D call TRBD1 (6 bases). V was cut by 0 bases and J by 0 bases, with 13 bases left in between. The germline V gene has CDR1 PRHDT and CDR2 FYEKMQ (reference sequence). The CDR3 is 17 amino acids. This CDR3 reads CASSLGVTGSSTDTQYF. CDR3 bases: TGTGCCAGCAGCTTAGGGGTGACAGGTTCTAGCACAGATACGCAGTATTTT. The full variable domain, with the rest looked up from reference TRBV13 and TRBJ2-3, is AAGVIQSPRHLIKEKRETATLKCYPIPRHDTVYWYQQGPGQDPQFLISFYEKMQSDKGSIPDRFSAQQFSDYHSELNMSSLELGDSALYFCASSLGVTGSSTDTQYFGPGTRLTVL.

The chain links TRBV15 to TRBJ2-3; the match to TRBD2 covers 10 bases. CDR3 size: 16 residues. The germline V gene has CDR1 LNHNV and CDR2 YYDKDF (reference sequence). Trimming took 1 base from V and 6 from J; bases not matched to a gene: 7. CDR3 residues: CATSRGGSGRADTQYF. The CDR3 nucleotides read TGTGCCACCAGCAGAGGAGGAAGCGGGAGGGCGGATACGCAGTATTTT.

The V call is TRBV4-3, the J call TRBJ2-3; TRBD1 might be the D (5 bases). The CDR3 runs 16 residues. CDR1 LGHNA and CDR2 YSLEER come from the germline V gene. V lost 3 bases and J lost 4, with 17 bases in between. The CDR3 DNA sequence: TGCGCCAGCAGCCACTTGGGGCAGGTAAAGGCAGATACGCAGTATTTT. This encodes CASSHLGQVKADTQYF.

The chain combines TRBV7-8 with TRBJ1-1, with a possible D match to TRBD1 (5 bases). Trimming left V 4 bases short and J 8 bases short, with 14 bases between. The germline V gene encodes CDR1 SGHVS and CDR2 FQNEAQ. This CDR3 spans 13 amino acids. This chain's CDR3 is CASSYPPAGEAFF. DNA for the CDR3: TGTGCCAGCAGCTATCCCCCGGCAGGGGAAGCTTTCTTT.

The chain recombines TRBV5-6 with TRBJ2-5; possible D gene TRBD2, 6 bases. The V and J ends lost 0 bases and 2 bases respectively, with 11 bases between them. Germline V gene lookup returns CDR1 SGHDT and CDR2 YYEEEE. CDR3 length equals 15 residues. DNA for the CDR3: TGTGCCAGCAGCTTGGGGCTGGGGACTCAAGAGACCCAGTACTTC. This codes for CASSLGLGTQETQYF.